This T cell receptor beta chain was identified during a study of blood T cell repertoires in COVID-19. Overall study context: The United States, Italy and Spain provided the acute and convalescent COVID-19 samples.

It was during active infection that Seattle patients were enrolled and then longitudinally followed. Germline V CDR1 and CDR2: SGHDT, YYEEEE. The CDR3 contains 14 residues. V shed 1 base and J shed 1 base, with 9 bases lying between them. As originally analysed: Cell counts per sample came from amplifying reference gene primers. Produced via immunoSEQ multiplex PCR; TCRdb's table is partial and in-frame only. The DNA gave D and trimming, while V, J and clone size come from that table. The table lists about 340,000 clones, 87% of them singletons. V gene TRBV5-6 combines with J gene TRBJ2-7; TRBD1 might be the D (6 bases). Sequencing was performed on peripheral blood. The origin of this receptor is a woman aged 45-59 years with COVID-19, enrolled during active disease. CDR3 in DNA: TGTGCCAGCAGCTTGATTCAGGGGTCCTACGAGCAGTACTTC. Translating it yields CASSLIQGSYEQYF.